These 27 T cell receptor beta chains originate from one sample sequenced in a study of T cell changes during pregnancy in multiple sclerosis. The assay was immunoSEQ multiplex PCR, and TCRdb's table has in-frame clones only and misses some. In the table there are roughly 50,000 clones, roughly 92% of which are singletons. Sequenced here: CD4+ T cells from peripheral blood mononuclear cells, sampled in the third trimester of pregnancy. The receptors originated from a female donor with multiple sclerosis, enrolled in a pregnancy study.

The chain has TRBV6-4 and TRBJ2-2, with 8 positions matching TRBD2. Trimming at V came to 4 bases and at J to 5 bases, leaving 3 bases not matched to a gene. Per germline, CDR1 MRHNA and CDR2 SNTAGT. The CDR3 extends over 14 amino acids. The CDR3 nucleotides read TGTGCCAGCAGTGGGGAGCGGGAGACCGGGGAGCTGTTTTTT. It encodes CASSGERETGELFF.

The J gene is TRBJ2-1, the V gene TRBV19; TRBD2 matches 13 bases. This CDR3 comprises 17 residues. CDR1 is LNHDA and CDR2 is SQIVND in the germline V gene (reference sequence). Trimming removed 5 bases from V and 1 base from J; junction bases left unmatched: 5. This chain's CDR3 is CASSYGLAGVSYNEQFF. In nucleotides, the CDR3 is TGTGCCAGTAGTTACGGACTAGCGGGAGTATCCTACAATGAGCAGTTCTTC. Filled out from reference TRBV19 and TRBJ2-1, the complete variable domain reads DGGITQSPKYLFRKEGQNVTLSCEQNLNHDAMYWYRQDPGQGLRLIYYSQIVNDFQKGDIAEGYSVSREKKESFPLTVTSAQKNPTAFYLCASSYGLAGVSYNEQFFGPGTRLTVL.

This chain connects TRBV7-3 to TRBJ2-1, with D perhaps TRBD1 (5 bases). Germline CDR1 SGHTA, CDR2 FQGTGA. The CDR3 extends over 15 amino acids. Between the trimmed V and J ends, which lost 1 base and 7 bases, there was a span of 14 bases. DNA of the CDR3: TGTGCCAGCAGCTTAAGGGGCCAGGTGGGGAATGAGCAGTTCTTC. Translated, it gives CASSLRGQVGNEQFF.

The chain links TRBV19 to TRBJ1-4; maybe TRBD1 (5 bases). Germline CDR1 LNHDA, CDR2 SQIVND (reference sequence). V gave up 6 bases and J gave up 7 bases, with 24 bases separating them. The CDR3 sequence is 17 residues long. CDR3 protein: CASRFGISGATGEKLFF. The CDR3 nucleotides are TGTGCCAGTAGGTTCGGGATCAGCGGGGCGACGGGTGAAAAACTGTTTTTT.

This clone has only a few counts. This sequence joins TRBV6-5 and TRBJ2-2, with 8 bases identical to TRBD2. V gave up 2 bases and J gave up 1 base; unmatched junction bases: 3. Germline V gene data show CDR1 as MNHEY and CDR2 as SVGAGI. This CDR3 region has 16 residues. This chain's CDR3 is CASSYRTSGNTGELFF. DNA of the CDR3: TGTGCCAGCAGTTACCGAACTAGCGGGAACACCGGGGAGCTGTTTTTT.

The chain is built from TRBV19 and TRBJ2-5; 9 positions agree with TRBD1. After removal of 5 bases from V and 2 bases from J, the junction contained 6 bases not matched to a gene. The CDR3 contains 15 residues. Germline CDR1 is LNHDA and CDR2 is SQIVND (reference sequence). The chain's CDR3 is CASSLQGARQETQYF. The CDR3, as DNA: TGTGCCAGTAGTTTACAGGGGGCTAGGCAAGAGACCCAGTACTTC.

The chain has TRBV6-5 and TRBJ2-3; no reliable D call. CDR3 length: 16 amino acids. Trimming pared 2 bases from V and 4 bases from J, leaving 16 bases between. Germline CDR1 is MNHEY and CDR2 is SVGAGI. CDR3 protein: CASSYLRRNPPDTQYF. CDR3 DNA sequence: TGTGCCAGCAGTTACCTCCGGCGGAATCCCCCAGATACGCAGTATTTT.

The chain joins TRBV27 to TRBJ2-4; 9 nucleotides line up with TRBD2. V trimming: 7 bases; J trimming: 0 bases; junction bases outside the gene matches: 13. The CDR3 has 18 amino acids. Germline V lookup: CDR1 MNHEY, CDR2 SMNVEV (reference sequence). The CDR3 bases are TGTGCCAGCAAGGCCGGGTCTAGCGGGGTAAGAGCCAAAAACATTCAGTACTTC. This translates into CASKAGSSGVRAKNIQYF.

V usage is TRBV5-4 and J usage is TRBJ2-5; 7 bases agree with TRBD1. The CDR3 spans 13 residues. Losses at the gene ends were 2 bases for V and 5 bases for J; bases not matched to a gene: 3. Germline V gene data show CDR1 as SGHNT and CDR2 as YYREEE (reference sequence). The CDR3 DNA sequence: TGTGCCAGCAGCTTCAGGGGGTGGGAGACCCAGTACTTC. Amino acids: CASSFRGWETQYF.

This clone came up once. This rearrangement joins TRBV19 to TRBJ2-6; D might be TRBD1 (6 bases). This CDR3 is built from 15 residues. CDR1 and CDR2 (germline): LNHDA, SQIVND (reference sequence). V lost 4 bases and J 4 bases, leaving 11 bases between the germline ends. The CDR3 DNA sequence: TGTGCCAGTAGTACGGGACACTCCGGGGCCAACGTCCTGACTTTC. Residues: CASSTGHSGANVLTF.

The CDR3 sequence is CASSQARGGRRTWEQFF. The CDR3 region has the DNA TGTGCCAGCAGCCAAGCCCGGGGGGGGAGGCGAACTTGGGAGCAGTTCTTC. This chain links TRBV4-2 with TRBJ2-1, with TRBD2 matching 8 bases. CDR1 is LGHNA and CDR2 is YNFKEQ in the germline V gene. The CDR3 spans 17 residues. J lost 10 bases, V lost 1 base, and 15 bases had no gene match.

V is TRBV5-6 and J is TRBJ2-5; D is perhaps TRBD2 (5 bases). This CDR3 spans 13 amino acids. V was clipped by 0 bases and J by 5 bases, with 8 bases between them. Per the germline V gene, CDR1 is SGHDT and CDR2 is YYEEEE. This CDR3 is CASSLGGYETQYF. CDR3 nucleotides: TGTGCCAGCAGCTTGGGAGGGTATGAGACCCAGTACTTC.

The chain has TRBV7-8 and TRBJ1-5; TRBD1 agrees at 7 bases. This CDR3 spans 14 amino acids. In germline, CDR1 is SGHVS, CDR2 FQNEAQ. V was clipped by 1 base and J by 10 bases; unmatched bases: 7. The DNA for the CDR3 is TGTGCCAGCAGCTTAGGGACAGGCCCCCAACCCCAGCATTTT. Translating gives CASSLGTGPQPQHF.

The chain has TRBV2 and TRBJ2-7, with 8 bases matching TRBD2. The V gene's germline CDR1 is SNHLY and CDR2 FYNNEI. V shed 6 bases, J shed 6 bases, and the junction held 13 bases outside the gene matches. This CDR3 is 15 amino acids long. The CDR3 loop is CASSSTGLGVGEQYF. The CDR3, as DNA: TGTGCCAGCAGCTCTACGGGACTAGGAGTGGGCGAGCAGTACTTC.

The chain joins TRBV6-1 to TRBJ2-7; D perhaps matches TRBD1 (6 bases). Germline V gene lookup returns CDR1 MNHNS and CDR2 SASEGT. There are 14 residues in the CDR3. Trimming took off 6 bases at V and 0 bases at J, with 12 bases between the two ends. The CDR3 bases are TGTGCCAGCAGGTGGGACACGGACTCCTACGAGCAGTACTTC. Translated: CASRWDTDSYEQYF.

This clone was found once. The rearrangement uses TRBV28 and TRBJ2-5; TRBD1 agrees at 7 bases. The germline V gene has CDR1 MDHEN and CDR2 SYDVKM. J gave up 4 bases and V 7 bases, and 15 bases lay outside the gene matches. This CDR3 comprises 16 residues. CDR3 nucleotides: TGTGCCAGCAATCGGAACAGGGGTTTTGGAAGAGAGACCCAGTACTTC. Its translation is CASNRNRGFGRETQYF. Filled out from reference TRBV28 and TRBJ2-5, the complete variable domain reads DVKVTQSSRYLVKRTGEKVFLECVQDMDHENMFWYRQDPGLGLRLIYFSYDVKMKEKGDIPEGYSVSREKKERFSLILESASTNQTSMYLCASNRNRGFGRETQYFGPGTRLLVL.

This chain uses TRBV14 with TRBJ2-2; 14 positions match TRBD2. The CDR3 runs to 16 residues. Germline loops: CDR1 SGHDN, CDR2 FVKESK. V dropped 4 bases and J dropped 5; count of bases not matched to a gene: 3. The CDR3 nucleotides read TGTGCCAGCAGCCGGGGACTAGCGGGAGTTACCGGGGAGCTGTTTTTT. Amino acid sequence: CASSRGLAGVTGELFF.

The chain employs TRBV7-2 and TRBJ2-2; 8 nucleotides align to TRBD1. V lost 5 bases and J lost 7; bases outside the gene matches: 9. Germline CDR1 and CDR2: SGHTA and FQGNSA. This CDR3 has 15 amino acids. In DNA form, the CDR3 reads TGTGCCAGCAGCCCCGGACAGGGAAGATTCGGGGAGCTGTTTTTT. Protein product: CASSPGQGRFGELFF. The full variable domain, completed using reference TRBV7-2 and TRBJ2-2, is GAGVSQSPSNKVTEKGKDVELRCDPISGHTALYWYRQSLGQGLEFLIYFQGNSAPDKSGLPSDRFSAERTGGSVSTLTIQRTQQEDSAVYLCASSPGQGRFGELFFGEGSRLTVL.

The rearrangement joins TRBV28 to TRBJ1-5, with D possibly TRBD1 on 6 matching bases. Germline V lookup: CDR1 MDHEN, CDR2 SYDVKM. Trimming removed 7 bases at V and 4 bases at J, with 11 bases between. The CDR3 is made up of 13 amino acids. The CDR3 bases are TGTGCCAGCACCCGAACAGGGAATCAGCCCCAGCATTTT. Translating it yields CASTRTGNQPQHF.

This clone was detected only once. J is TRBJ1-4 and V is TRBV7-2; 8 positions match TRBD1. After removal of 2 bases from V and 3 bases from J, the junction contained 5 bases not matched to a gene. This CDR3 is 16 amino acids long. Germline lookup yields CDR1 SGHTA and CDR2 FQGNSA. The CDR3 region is CASSLLRRGPNEKLFF. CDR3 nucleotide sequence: TGTGCCAGCAGCTTATTACGCAGGGGGCCTAATGAAAAACTGTTTTTT.

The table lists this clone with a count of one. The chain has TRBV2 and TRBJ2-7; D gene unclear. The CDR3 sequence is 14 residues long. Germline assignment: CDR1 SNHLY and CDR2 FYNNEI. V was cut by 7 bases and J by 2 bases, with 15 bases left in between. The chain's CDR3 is CASKKTQLTYEQYF. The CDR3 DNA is TGTGCCAGCAAGAAAACTCAACTTACCTACGAGCAGTACTTC.

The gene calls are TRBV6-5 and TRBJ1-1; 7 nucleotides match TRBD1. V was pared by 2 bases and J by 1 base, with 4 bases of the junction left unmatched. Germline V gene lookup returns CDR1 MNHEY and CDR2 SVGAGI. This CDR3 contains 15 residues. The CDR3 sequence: CASSYVTGKNTEAFF. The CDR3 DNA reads TGTGCCAGCAGTTACGTGACAGGGAAGAACACTGAAGCTTTCTTT.

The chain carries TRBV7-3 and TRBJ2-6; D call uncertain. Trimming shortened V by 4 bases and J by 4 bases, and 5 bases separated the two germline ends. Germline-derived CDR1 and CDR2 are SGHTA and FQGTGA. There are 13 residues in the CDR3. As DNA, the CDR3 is TGTGCCAGCAGCTCCAGAGGGGCCAACGTCCTGACTTTC. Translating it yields CASSSRGANVLTF.

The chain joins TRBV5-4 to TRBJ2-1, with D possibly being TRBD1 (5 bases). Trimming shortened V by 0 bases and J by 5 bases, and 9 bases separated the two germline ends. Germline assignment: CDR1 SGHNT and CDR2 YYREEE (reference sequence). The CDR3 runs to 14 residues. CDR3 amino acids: CASSLGQLDNEQFF. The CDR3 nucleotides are TGTGCCAGCAGCTTGGGACAGTTGGACAATGAGCAGTTCTTC. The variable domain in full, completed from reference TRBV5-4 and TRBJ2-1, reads ETGVTQSPTHLIKTRGQQVTLRCSSQSGHNTVSWYQQALGQGPQFIFQYYREEENGRGNFPPRFSGLQFPNYSSELNVNALELDDSALYLCASSLGQLDNEQFFGPGTRLTVL.

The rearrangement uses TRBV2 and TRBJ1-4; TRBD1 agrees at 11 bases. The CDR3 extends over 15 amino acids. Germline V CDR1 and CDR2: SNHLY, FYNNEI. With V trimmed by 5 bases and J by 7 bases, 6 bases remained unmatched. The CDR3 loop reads CASSPGQGAGEKLFF. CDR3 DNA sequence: TGTGCCAGCAGTCCCGGACAGGGGGCGGGTGAAAAACTGTTTTTT.

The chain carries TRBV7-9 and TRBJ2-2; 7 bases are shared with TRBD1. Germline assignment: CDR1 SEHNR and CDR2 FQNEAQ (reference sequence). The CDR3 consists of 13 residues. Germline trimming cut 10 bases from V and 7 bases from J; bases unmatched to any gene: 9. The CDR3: CAIGQDGIGELFF. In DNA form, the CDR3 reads TGTGCCATCGGACAGGACGGGATCGGGGAGCTGTTTTTT.

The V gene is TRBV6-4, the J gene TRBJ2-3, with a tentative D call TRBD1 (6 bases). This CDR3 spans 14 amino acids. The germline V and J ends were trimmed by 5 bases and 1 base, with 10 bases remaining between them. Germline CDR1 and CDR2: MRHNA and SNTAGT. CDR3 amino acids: CASSQQGGTDTQYF. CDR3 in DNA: TGTGCCAGCAGTCAACAGGGTGGCACAGATACGCAGTATTTT.